Given below is one T cell receptor beta chain in context. Researchers partitioned CD4+ cells into CD45RA+ naive and CD45RA-negative memory subsets. This sample was included in a study of shared clonotypes between healthy human individuals. Profiling relied on immunoSEQ multiplex PCR, and the TCRdb table lists in-frame clones only, not all of them. The sample includes 740,000 or so clones, around 73% of them seen just once. The ends lost 5 bases at V and 2 bases at J; junction bases unmatched: 5. Per the germline V gene, CDR1 is LNHDA and CDR2 is SQIVND (reference sequence). This CDR3 comprises 14 residues.

The receptor comes from a woman in her 30s in good health. The chain uses TRBV19 and TRBJ2-5, with TRBD1 matching 7 bases. Sequenced material: memory CD4+ T cells sorted from blood. As for subset: CD45RA-negative fraction. CDR3 protein: CASSPNRGQETQYF. In nucleotides, the CDR3 is TGTGCCAGTAGTCCCAACAGGGGTCAAGAGACCCAGTACTTC.